This is a list of T cell receptor beta chains from one sample in a study of blood T cell repertoires in COVID-19. TCRdb keeps only in-frame clones here, not all; method: immunoSEQ multiplex PCR. The sample holds about 400,000 clones; approximately 88% are singletons and the top ten take approximately 2%. Sequenced material: PBMCs or T cells enriched from blood (not recorded which). The receptors were sampled from a woman in her thirties or forties with acute COVID-19. Each CDR3 is given with its conserved first and last residue. Fields, in order: clone size, D gene, J gene, V gene, CDR3 protein, CDR3 DNA. D genes are given only for firm matches. The listing skips clone size in some rows; elsewhere it reads once, few, many or a size class.

abundance: -; d_gene: -; j_gene: TRBJ1-4; v_gene: TRBV5-4; CDR3aa: CASSLTGGGGGKNEKLFF; CDR3nt: TGTGCCAGCAGCTTGACCGGGGGCGGGGGTGGAAAAAATGAAAAACTGTTTTTT
abundance: -; d_gene: -; j_gene: TRBJ1-5; v_gene: TRBV5-1; CDR3aa: CASSLGAGNQPQHF; CDR3nt: TGCGCCAGCAGCTTGGGTGCAGGGAATCAGCCCCAGCATTTT
abundance: -; d_gene: -; j_gene: TRBJ1-5; v_gene: TRBV19; CDR3aa: CASRRGTGGNQPQHF; CDR3nt: TGTGCCAGTAGGCGGGGGACGGGTGGCAATCAGCCCCAGCATTTT
abundance: -; d_gene: TRBD2; j_gene: TRBJ2-5; v_gene: TRBV11-2; CDR3aa: CASSSLSRGEETQYF; CDR3nt: TGTGCCAGCAGCTCCCTCTCGCGGGGGGAAGAGACCCAGTACTTC
abundance: -; d_gene: TRBD2; j_gene: TRBJ2-5; v_gene: TRBV30; CDR3aa: CAWSGGRVETQYF; CDR3nt: TGTGCCTGGAGTGGGGGGAGGGTGGAGACCCAGTACTTC
abundance: -; d_gene: TRBD2; j_gene: TRBJ2-7; v_gene: TRBV5-1; CDR3aa: CASSLALAGGEQYF; CDR3nt: TGCGCCAGCAGCTTGGCCCTAGCGGGGGGTGAGCAGTACTTC
abundance: -; d_gene: TRBD2; j_gene: TRBJ2-1; v_gene: TRBV5-5; CDR3aa: CASSPTSGGAGEQFF; CDR3nt: TGTGCCAGCAGCCCTACTAGCGGGGGGGCAGGTGAGCAGTTCTTC
abundance: few; d_gene: -; j_gene: TRBJ2-3; v_gene: TRBV29-1; CDR3aa: CSVRSVGGADTQYF; CDR3nt: TGCAGCGTTAGATCCGTAGGGGGGGCAGATACGCAGTATTTT
abundance: -; d_gene: TRBD2; j_gene: TRBJ2-1; v_gene: TRBV7-8; CDR3aa: CASSLPEISGGMDEQFF; CDR3nt: TGTGCCAGCAGCCTTCCCGAAATTAGCGGGGGTATGGATGAGCAGTTCTTC
abundance: -; d_gene: TRBD1; j_gene: TRBJ1-4; v_gene: TRBV5-1; CDR3aa: CASSPGQGDEKLFF; CDR3nt: TGCGCCAGCAGCCCGGGACAGGGGGATGAAAAACTGTTTTTT
abundance: -; d_gene: -; j_gene: TRBJ2-6; v_gene: TRBV4-2; CDR3aa: CASSQEGLRANSGANVLTF; CDR3nt: TGTGCCAGCAGCCAAGAAGGGCTGCGGGCCAACTCTGGGGCCAACGTCCTGACTTTC
abundance: -; d_gene: -; j_gene: TRBJ1-6; v_gene: TRBV30; CDR3aa: CAWSDRSPLYF; CDR3nt: TGTGCCTGGAGTGACCGGTCCCCCCTCTACTTT
abundance: -; d_gene: TRBD2; j_gene: TRBJ2-1; v_gene: TRBV27; CDR3aa: CASSWEGRNEQFF; CDR3nt: TGTGCCAGCAGTTGGGAGGGGAGGAATGAGCAGTTCTTC
abundance: -; d_gene: -; j_gene: TRBJ2-7; v_gene: TRBV29-1; CDR3aa: CSVKTVYEQYF; CDR3nt: TGCAGCGTTAAAACAGTCTACGAGCAGTACTTC
abundance: once; d_gene: TRBD1; j_gene: TRBJ1-2; v_gene: TRBV27; CDR3aa: CASRSTGGPYGYTF; CDR3nt: TGTGCCAGCAGGTCAACAGGGGGACCCTATGGCTACACCTTC
abundance: -; d_gene: TRBD1; j_gene: TRBJ1-4; v_gene: TRBV9; CDR3aa: CASSVDRGREKLFF; CDR3nt: TGTGCCAGCAGCGTAGACAGGGGGCGTGAAAAACTGTTTTTT
abundance: -; d_gene: -; j_gene: TRBJ1-2; v_gene: TRBV15; CDR3aa: CATSSGQYGYTF; CDR3nt: TGTGCCACCAGCAGCGGACAGTATGGCTACACCTTC
abundance: -; d_gene: -; j_gene: TRBJ1-6; v_gene: TRBV7-9; CDR3aa: CASSLSRGENSPLHF; CDR3nt: TGTGCCAGCAGCTTATCCCGGGGGGAAAATTCACCCCTCCACTTT
abundance: -; d_gene: TRBD2; j_gene: TRBJ2-3; v_gene: TRBV2; CDR3aa: CASQMGLAGGHRTDTQYF; CDR3nt: TGTGCCAGCCAAATGGGGCTAGCGGGGGGGCACCGCACAGATACGCAGTATTTT
abundance: -; d_gene: TRBD2; j_gene: TRBJ2-3; v_gene: TRBV30; CDR3aa: CAWGGGLAGGTDTQYF; CDR3nt: TGTGCCTGGGGTGGAGGTCTGGCGGGGGGCACAGATACGCAGTATTTT
abundance: -; d_gene: TRBD1; j_gene: TRBJ1-4; v_gene: TRBV5-4; CDR3aa: CASSPRPSDRKRENEKLFF; CDR3nt: TGTGCCAGCAGCCCAAGGCCATCGGACAGGAAACGGGAAAATGAAAAACTGTTTTTT
abundance: -; d_gene: -; j_gene: TRBJ2-7; v_gene: TRBV18; CDR3aa: CASSPARVARGEQYF; CDR3nt: TGTGCCAGCTCACCCGCAAGGGTGGCCCGGGGCGAGCAGTACTTC
abundance: once; d_gene: -; j_gene: TRBJ1-4; v_gene: TRBV5-1; CDR3aa: CASSLVPGVIEKLFF; CDR3nt: TGCGCCAGCAGCTTGGTACCAGGGGTAATTGAAAAACTGTTTTTT
abundance: -; d_gene: TRBD2; j_gene: TRBJ2-1; v_gene: TRBV5-4; CDR3aa: CASSLSGGAYNEQFF; CDR3nt: TGTGCCAGCAGCCTTAGCGGGGGGGCCTACAATGAGCAGTTCTTC
abundance: -; d_gene: TRBD1; j_gene: TRBJ1-5; v_gene: TRBV6-5; CDR3aa: CASSYSYRGSNQPQHF; CDR3nt: TGTGCCAGCAGTTACTCGTACAGGGGGAGCAATCAGCCCCAGCATTTT
abundance: -; d_gene: TRBD2; j_gene: TRBJ2-5; v_gene: TRBV5-8; CDR3aa: CASSLGLTSGEETQYF; CDR3nt: TGTGCCAGCAGCTTGGGCTTGACTAGCGGGGAAGAGACCCAGTACTTC
abundance: few; d_gene: -; j_gene: TRBJ1-4; v_gene: TRBV7-9; CDR3aa: CASSLFGPVVF; CDR3nt: TGTGCCAGCAGCTTATTTGGCCCCGTGGTTTTT
abundance: few; d_gene: TRBD2; j_gene: TRBJ2-7; v_gene: TRBV2; CDR3aa: CASRGLAGTHEQYF; CDR3nt: TGTGCCAGCAGGGGACTAGCGGGGACCCACGAGCAGTACTTC
abundance: -; d_gene: -; j_gene: TRBJ1-1; v_gene: TRBV6-4; CDR3aa: CASSDGGGERVNTEAFF; CDR3nt: TGTGCCAGCAGTGACGGCGGGGGGGAAAGGGTGAACACTGAAGCTTTCTTT
abundance: -; d_gene: TRBD1; j_gene: TRBJ2-5; v_gene: TRBV7-8; CDR3aa: CASSLDRAQETQYF; CDR3nt: TGTGCCAGCAGCCTGGACAGGGCGCAAGAGACCCAGTACTTC
abundance: once; d_gene: -; j_gene: TRBJ2-7; v_gene: TRBV5-1; CDR3aa: CASSIRGDSYEQYF; CDR3nt: TGCGCCAGCAGCATCCGCGGGGACTCCTACGAGCAGTACTTC
abundance: -; d_gene: -; j_gene: TRBJ1-2; v_gene: TRBV18; CDR3aa: CASSPGGGAYGYTF; CDR3nt: TGTGCCAGCTCACCGGGCGGGGGTGCCTATGGCTACACCTTC
abundance: -; d_gene: -; j_gene: TRBJ1-2; v_gene: TRBV5-4; CDR3aa: CASSLAGPGNYGYTF; CDR3nt: TGTGCCAGCAGCTTGGCAGGTCCAGGGAACTATGGCTACACCTTC
abundance: -; d_gene: -; j_gene: TRBJ1-1; v_gene: TRBV19; CDR3aa: CASRPDRGNTEAFF; CDR3nt: TGTGCCAGTAGGCCCGACCGAGGGAACACTGAAGCTTTCTTT
abundance: -; d_gene: -; j_gene: TRBJ1-1; v_gene: TRBV5-1; CDR3aa: CASSLQGQNTEAFF; CDR3nt: TGCGCCAGCAGTTTACAGGGTCAGAACACTGAAGCTTTCTTT
abundance: -; d_gene: -; j_gene: TRBJ1-1; v_gene: TRBV18; CDR3aa: CASSLGHLTEAFF; CDR3nt: TGTGCCAGCTCACTGGGACACCTCACTGAAGCTTTCTTT
abundance: -; d_gene: TRBD2; j_gene: TRBJ2-2; v_gene: TRBV5-6; CDR3aa: CASSLGLAESGELFF; CDR3nt: TGTGCCAGCAGCTTGGGACTAGCCGAGTCCGGGGAGCTGTTTTTT
abundance: -; d_gene: -; j_gene: TRBJ1-1; v_gene: TRBV7-9; CDR3aa: CASSPPGGNTEAFF; CDR3nt: TGTGCCAGCAGCCCCCCGGGGGGGAACACTGAAGCTTTCTTT
abundance: once; d_gene: -; j_gene: TRBJ1-2; v_gene: TRBV4-2; CDR3aa: CASSQEGQLYGYTF; CDR3nt: TGTGCCAGCAGCCAAGAAGGACAGCTCTATGGCTACACCTTC
abundance: -; d_gene: TRBD1; j_gene: TRBJ1-2; v_gene: TRBV3-1/TRBV3-2; CDR3aa: CASSRAGTGDYGYTF; CDR3nt: TGTGCCAGCAGCCGGGCCGGGACAGGGGACTATGGCTACACCTTC
abundance: -; d_gene: -; j_gene: TRBJ2-7; v_gene: TRBV14; CDR3aa: CASSHRGQKTYEQYF; CDR3nt: TGTGCCAGCAGCCATCGAGGACAGAAGACCTACGAGCAGTACTTC
abundance: -; d_gene: TRBD2; j_gene: TRBJ2-1; v_gene: TRBV5-4; CDR3aa: CASSLLAGGRQEQFF; CDR3nt: TGTGCCAGCAGCTTGTTAGCGGGGGGGAGGCAAGAGCAGTTCTTC